This T cell receptor (beta chain) was found in a study of shared clonotypes between healthy human individuals. Turning to this clone: The antigen remains unidentified.

Produced via immunoSEQ multiplex PCR; TCRdb's table is partial and in-frame only. The sample carries around 1.1 million clones, 60% to 80% recorded once. Germline V lookup: CDR1 SGHVS, CDR2 FQNEAQ. V lost 2 bases to trimming and J lost 6 bases, with 9 bases between them. The CDR3 spans 13 residues. Study-level findings and limits: Memory subsets generally showed lower estimated richness than naive subsets.

This clonotype was sampled from a man aged 18-30 years in good health. Some clones in this sample may be carry-over from other donors' samples. The rearrangement uses TRBV7-8 and TRBJ2-3; D gene ambiguous. The specimen sequenced was memory CD4+ T cells from PBMCs. The subset is: CD45RA-negative fraction. The CDR3 bases are TGTGCCAGCAGCTTATCAGCCCCGGATACGCAGTATTTT. Amino acids: CASSLSAPDTQYF.